One T cell receptor (beta chain) is described in this entry. Antigen unknown. This specimen belongs to a study of T cell repertoires and HLA-DP antigens. At the level of the study: Alloreactive CD4+ T cells targeted HLA-DP on transduced HeLa.

Pre-culture CD4+ samples were sequenced deeply, targeting 200,000 T cell genomes. Data came from immunoSEQ multiplex PCR; TCRdb stores just in-frame clones and leaves some out. The sample consists of about 120,000 clones, 80% to 95% of them appearing once. Findings and limits, study-wide: Total CD4+ responders were stimulated by HeLa antigen-presenting cells.

The CDR3 is 17 residues long. CDR1 is SGHRS and CDR2 is YFSETQ in the germline V gene. V dropped 1 base and J dropped 0 bases, with 14 bases sitting between them. This TCR came from a woman between 18 and 29 years old in good health and CMV-seronegative. What was sequenced was CD4+ T cells from PBMCs. The chain employs TRBV5-1 and TRBJ1-3, with D perhaps matching TRBD1 (6 bases). This CDR3 is CASSLTGSLVSGNTIYF. In nucleotides, the CDR3 is TGCGCCAGCAGCTTGACAGGGTCCCTCGTCTCTGGAAACACCATATATTTT.